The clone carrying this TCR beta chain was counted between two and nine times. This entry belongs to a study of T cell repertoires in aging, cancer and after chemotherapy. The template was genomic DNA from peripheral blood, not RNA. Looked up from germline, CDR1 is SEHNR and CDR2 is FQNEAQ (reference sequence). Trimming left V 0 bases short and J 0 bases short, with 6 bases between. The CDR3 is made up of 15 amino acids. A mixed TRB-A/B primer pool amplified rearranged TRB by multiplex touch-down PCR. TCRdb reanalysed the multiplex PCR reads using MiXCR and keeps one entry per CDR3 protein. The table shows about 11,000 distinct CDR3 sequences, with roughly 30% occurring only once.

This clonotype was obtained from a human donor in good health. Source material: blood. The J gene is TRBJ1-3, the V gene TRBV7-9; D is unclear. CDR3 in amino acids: CASSLARSSGNTIYF. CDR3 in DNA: TGTGCCAGCAGCTTAGCGCGGAGCTCTGGAAACACCATATATTTT.